The clone carrying this T cell receptor beta chain was counted a few times. These data are taken from a study of response to subunit inactivated influenza vaccine. TCRdb recomputed calls from the RT-PCR reads with MiXCR, one row per CDR3 protein. Here the sample spans around 570,000 distinct CDR3 sequences, 7.5% to 8.5% being singletons. The V gene lost 4 bases and the J gene lost 6 bases, with 13 bases spanning the gap. Looked up from germline, CDR1 is SGHRS and CDR2 is YFSETQ. The CDR3 consists of 13 residues. V gene TRBV5-1 combines with J gene TRBJ2-5; D may correspond to TRBD1 or TRBD2 (5 bases each). Sequenced material: PBMCs from blood, taken less than 25 months after vaccination. This TCR derives from a man between 45 and 75 years old who received an inactivated influenza vaccine. CDR3 DNA: TGCGCCAGCAGCACCGACAGAGGGCAGACCCAGTACTTC. Its translation is CASSTDRGQTQYF.